Each of the 27 T cell receptor beta chains below was sequenced from the same sample in a study of T cells in localized non-small cell lung cancer. Some clones are missing from TCRdb's copy, which holds only in-frame ones; the method was immunoSEQ multiplex PCR. Of about 52,000 clones listed, around 84% are singletons. The sequencing used PBMCs, collected before any cancer treatment. The receptors shown here come from a female donor with stage II lung adenocarcinoma.

This clone is medium-sized (0.01 to 0.1%) within its sample. The chain employs TRBV4-2 and TRBJ2-2; maybe TRBD2 (6 bases). Germline CDR1 and CDR2: LGHNA and YNFKEQ. Between the trimmed V and J ends, which lost 0 bases and 8 bases, there was a span of 13 bases. The CDR3 totals 15 residues. Here the CDR3 DNA reads TGTGCCAGCAGCCAAGATCTGGGGGGATCGGGGGAGCTGTTTTTT. This sequence encodes CASSQDLGGSGELFF.

J is TRBJ1-6 and V is TRBV18; the D gene is possibly TRBD1 (6 bases). The CDR3 has 15 residues. V was clipped by 4 bases and J by 5 bases, with 12 bases between them. The germline gives CDR1 KGHSH, CDR2 LQKENI. The CDR3 here is CASSQRQDNNSPLHF. CDR3 coding DNA: TGTGCCAGCTCACAGCGACAGGATAATAATTCACCCCTCCACTTT.

This chain links TRBV15 with TRBJ1-2; D remains ambiguous. The germline CDR1 and CDR2 sequences are LNHNV and YYDKDF (reference sequence). V was shortened by 5 bases and J by 7 bases, with 20 bases between the two germline ends. This CDR3 comprises 15 residues. CDR3 DNA: TGTGCCACCAGCGAGAAATACCCCTCAGCAGGTGGCTACACCTTC. Translated: CATSEKYPSAGGYTF.

The CDR3 coding sequence is TGTGCCAGCAGCCTAGACAGTGGGAGTGGGGAGACCCAGTACTTC. Translated: CASSLDSGSGETQYF. J is TRBJ2-5 and V is TRBV5-5; TRBD1 or TRBD2 may be the D gene (5 bases each). The CDR3 has 15 residues. CDR1 and CDR2 from the germline V gene are SGHKS and YYEKEE (reference sequence). Trimming cost V 4 bases and J 5 bases, with 18 bases left between them.

This chain's CDR3 is CAWSRGTGGNTIYF. CDR3 nucleotide sequence: TGTGCCTGGAGTAGGGGAACGGGCGGAAACACCATATATTTT. This chain links TRBV30 with TRBJ1-3; the D gene is possibly TRBD1 (5 bases). The CDR3 has 14 amino acids. Germline V gene lookup returns CDR1 GTSNPN and CDR2 SVGIG (reference sequence). The V end was cut by 2 bases, the J end by 4 bases, with 12 bases between.

The chain employs TRBV7-2 and TRBJ2-5, with 7 bases lining up with TRBD1. The V and J ends lost 5 bases and 4 bases, in that order; junction bases with no gene match: 4. In germline, CDR1 is SGHTA, CDR2 FQGNSA. The CDR3 extends over 13 amino acids. As DNA, the CDR3 is TGTGCCAGCAGCCCACGACAGGGAGAGACCCAGTACTTC. Its protein product is CASSPRQGETQYF.

This clone was observed once. The chain uses TRBV5-1 and TRBJ2-5; the D call may be TRBD1 or TRBD2 (5 bases each). V lost 4 bases to trimming and J lost 0 bases, with 10 bases between them. Germline assignment: CDR1 SGHRS and CDR2 YFSETQ. The CDR3 sequence is 14 residues long. The CDR3 DNA reads TGCGCCAGCAGCCTGATGGGGGACCAAGAGACCCAGTACTTC. Translation gives CASSLMGDQETQYF.

This clone was counted a few times. The chain joins TRBV7-3 to TRBJ2-3; tentatively, D is TRBD1 (6 bases). V shed 1 base and J shed 9 bases, with 17 bases lying between them. CDR3 size: 15 residues. Germline V gene sequence: CDR1 SGHTA, CDR2 FQGTGA. CDR3 residues: CASSLSQGTSGTQYF. The CDR3 DNA reads TGTGCCAGCAGCTTAAGTCAGGGGACCTCGGGCACGCAGTATTTT.

About this clone itself: The junction differs from germline at one of its ends, possibly a read error. The chain joins TRBV9 to TRBJ1-3, with TRBD1 matching over 7 bases. Germline assignment: CDR1 SGDLS and CDR2 YYNGEE. This CDR3 has 15 residues. CDR3 sequence reads: CASTVGGPSGNTIYF. In nucleotides, the CDR3 is TGTGCCAGCACCGTAGGGGGCCCCTCTGGAAACACCATATATTTT.

A few counts support this clone. CDR3 protein: CASSRLAGGPSVSTGELFF. CDR3 nucleotide sequence: TGTGCCAGCAGCCGACTAGCGGGGGGGCCATCAGTGTCCACCGGGGAGCTGTTTTTT. The chain couples TRBV6-4 to TRBJ2-2; 14 nucleotides line up with TRBD2. Trimming at V came to 6 bases and at J to 4 bases, leaving 13 bases not matched to a gene. Germline-derived CDR1 and CDR2 are MRHNA and SNTAGT. This CDR3 has 19 amino acids.

The J gene is TRBJ1-3, the V gene TRBV30, with a possible D match to TRBD1 (5 bases). Germline V lookup: CDR1 GTSNPN, CDR2 SVGIG (reference sequence). The CDR3 is 14 residues long. Deletions cut 5 bases from V and 8 bases from J, with 19 bases between. CDR3: CAWARRGKSDTIYF. Here the CDR3 DNA reads TGTGCCTGGGCAAGAAGGGGTAAAAGTGACACCATATATTTT.

This clone was recorded only once. The chain uses TRBV30 and TRBJ2-2; D ambiguous. Trimming took 2 bases from V and 6 from J, leaving 10 bases between them. The CDR3 has 13 amino acids. CDR1 and CDR2 from the germline V gene are GTSNPN and SVGIG (reference sequence). Here the CDR3 reads CAWSRSSAGELFF. The CDR3 nucleotides are TGTGCCTGGAGTCGCTCAAGCGCCGGGGAGCTGTTTTTT.

The chain carries TRBV7-8 and TRBJ2-1; D gene unclear. The V end lost 2 bases, the J end lost 7 bases, and 3 bases lay between the germline ends. Germline CDR1 SGHVS, CDR2 FQNEAQ. The CDR3 contains 11 residues. CDR3 sequence (DNA): TGTGCCAGCAGCTTAAGGAATGAGCAGTTCTTC. As protein: CASSLRNEQFF.

This rearrangement joins TRBV6-1 to TRBJ2-7, with D perhaps matching TRBD1 (6 bases). The CDR3 has 15 residues. Germline V gene sequence: CDR1 MNHNS, CDR2 SASEGT. Trimming removed 3 bases from V and 3 bases from J, with 15 bases in between. The CDR3 region has the DNA TGTGCCAGCAGTGACAAACGTGAGGACAGCTACGAGCAGTACTTC. Protein product: CASSDKREDSYEQYF.

On this clone: The sample holds other DNA sequences that translate to the same CDR3. The V gene is TRBV2, the J gene TRBJ1-4; D unclear. CDR3 length: 14 residues. Between the trimmed V and J ends, which lost 6 bases and 8 bases, there was a span of 16 bases. Germline V gene data show CDR1 as SNHLY and CDR2 as FYNNEI. CDR3 loop: CASSLRERFEKLFF. DNA for the CDR3: TGTGCCAGCAGCCTTAGGGAGCGATTCGAAAAACTGTTTTTT.

The rearrangement links TRBV19 to TRBJ2-7, with 10 positions matching TRBD2. CDR3 length: 13 amino acids. V shed 10 bases, J shed 6 bases, and the junction held 9 bases outside the gene matches. CDR1 is LNHDA and CDR2 is SQIVND in the germline V gene (reference sequence). The CDR3 loop reads CATQGLAGVEQYF. As DNA, the CDR3 is TGTGCCACTCAAGGGCTAGCGGGGGTCGAGCAGTACTTC.

This chain uses TRBV19 with TRBJ2-3; the D is unclear. Germline V gene sequence: CDR1 LNHDA, CDR2 SQIVND (reference sequence). The ends were cut back, 3 bases at V and 2 bases at J, with 6 bases in the middle. The CDR3 has 13 residues. CDR3 sequence (DNA): TGTGCCAGTAGTATTGAGGACACAGATACGCAGTATTTT. It codes for CASSIEDTDTQYF.

The J gene is TRBJ2-1, the V gene TRBV5-8; 14 nucleotides match TRBD2. Trimming removed 4 bases from V and 5 bases from J; junction bases left unmatched: 5. Germline values: CDR1 SGHTS, CDR2 YDEGEE. This CDR3 comprises 16 residues. Written as DNA, the CDR3 is TGTGCCAGCAGCCTGAGACTAGCGGGGGGGAACAATGAGCAGTTCTTC. Protein sequence: CASSLRLAGGNNEQFF.

V gene TRBV19 combines with J gene TRBJ2-3; 8 positions match TRBD1. Trimming took 6 bases from V and 3 from J; bases not matched to a gene: 8. The germline gives CDR1 LNHDA, CDR2 SQIVND (reference sequence). The CDR3 runs to 15 residues. The CDR3 DNA follows: TGTGCCAGTAGCGGACAGGGTAAGGGGACAGATACGCAGTATTTT. This translates into CASSGQGKGTDTQYF.

By share, this clone ranks as medium-sized. V usage is TRBV7-6 and J usage is TRBJ2-7, with no clear D. The CDR3 contains 13 residues. Looked up from germline, CDR1 is SGHVS and CDR2 is FNYEAQ. Between the trimmed V and J ends, which lost 1 base and 3 bases, there was a span of 7 bases. The CDR3 loop is CASSLERLYEQYF. CDR3 bases: TGTGCCAGCAGCTTAGAACGGCTCTACGAGCAGTACTTC. Full variable domain (rest looked up from reference TRBV7-6 and TRBJ2-7): GAGVSQSPRYKVTKRGQDVALRCDPISGHVSLYWYRQALGQGPEFLTYFNYEAQQDKSGLPNDRFSAERPEGSISTLTIQRTEQRDSAMYRCASSLERLYEQYFGPGTRLTVT.

The CDR3 spells CASRRLTGGDIQYF. CDR3 sequence (DNA): TGTGCCAGCAGAAGACTTACCGGCGGGGACATTCAGTACTTC. The rearrangement joins TRBV6-6 to TRBJ2-4, with D possibly TRBD2 on 6 matching bases. Germline CDR1 MNHNY, CDR2 SVGAGI (reference sequence). The CDR3 consists of 14 residues. Trimming cost V 6 bases and J 8 bases, with 17 bases left between them.

The chain is built from TRBV5-1 and TRBJ2-5; TRBD2 matches 14 bases. The V gene's germline CDR1 is SGHRS and CDR2 YFSETQ. The V gene end was trimmed by 2 bases and the J gene end by 2 bases; junction bases not matched to a gene: 2. The CDR3 has 16 residues. CDR3 in DNA: TGCGCCAGCAGCTTCGGACTAGCGGGGGGACAAGAGACCCAGTACTTC. It translates to CASSFGLAGGQETQYF.

V gene TRBV29-1 combines with J gene TRBJ2-7; TRBD1 is a possible D gene (5 bases). V lost 6 bases to trimming and J lost 5 bases, with 14 bases between them. The germline gives CDR1 SQVTM, CDR2 ANQGSEA. The CDR3 is 12 amino acids. The DNA of the CDR3 is TGCAGCGTAAGCCCCCAGGGCGACGAGCAGTACTTC. This codes for CSVSPQGDEQYF.

The sample holds one count of this clone. The V call is TRBV10-2, the J call TRBJ1-5; no clear D. V was cut by 0 bases and J by 2 bases, with 8 bases left in between. CDR3 length: 15 amino acids. Germline V CDR1 and CDR2: WSHSY, SAAADI. CDR3: CASSESAEGNQPQHF. DNA of the CDR3: TGCGCCAGCAGTGAGTCCGCAGAAGGCAATCAGCCCCAGCATTTT.

V gene TRBV15 combines with J gene TRBJ2-7, with a tentative D call TRBD2 (7 bases). The V end lost 5 bases, the J end lost 4 bases, and 15 bases lay between the germline ends. CDR1 LNHNV and CDR2 YYDKDF come from the germline V gene (reference sequence). The CDR3 is 14 amino acids. The CDR3 DNA is TGTGCCACCAGCCCAGAAGGGGGGGCGTACGAGCAGTACTTC. Amino acid sequence: CATSPEGGAYEQYF. Drawing the rest from reference TRBV15 and TRBJ2-7, the complete variable domain is DAMVIQNPRYQVTQFGKPVTLSCSQTLNHNVMYWYQQKSSQAPKLLFHYYDKDFNNEADTPDNFQSRRPNTSFCFLDIRSPGLGDTAMYLCATSPEGGAYEQYFGPGTRLTVT.

The V gene is TRBV9, the J gene TRBJ1-3, with D possibly TRBD1 on 5 matching bases. Per germline, CDR1 SGDLS and CDR2 YYNGEE. There are 15 residues in the CDR3. With 3 bases removed from V and 9 bases from J, the gap between germline ends came to 19 bases. For the CDR3, the DNA is TGTGCCAGCAGCGCCCGAACAGGATCCCGTGGCACCATATATTTT. It codes for CASSARTGSRGTIYF.

The chain joins TRBV18 to TRBJ1-1; 8 bases are a match to TRBD1. Germline V lookup: CDR1 KGHSH, CDR2 LQKENI. CDR3 size: 17 residues. V dropped 3 bases and J dropped 1; count of bases not matched to a gene: 10. CDR3 region: CASSPTYSGQANTEAFF. The CDR3 DNA reads TGTGCCAGCTCACCCACTTATTCGGGACAGGCGAACACTGAAGCTTTCTTT.